This T cell receptor (beta chain) comes out of a study of beta chain features in type 1 diabetes (dated by TCRdb to the late 2010s). With regard to the full study: Patients and healthy donors did not differ in mean age, gender distribution, total cell number or subset yield. The study compared the TCRB repertoires of sorted circulating CD4+ T cell subsets in recently diagnosed type 1 diabetes patients with those in matched healthy donors. Regulatory and stem cell-like memory subsets were obtained from only 8 patients and about eight healthy donors, while naive and central memory subsets were obtained from all 30 or so donors. A total of 100 million to 110 million sorted cells were examined across all samples, and a strong correlation was observed between cell number per subset and RNA yield. Study-wide findings and limitations: Patients with type 1 diabetes made fewer insertions and deleted more nucleotides at VDJ recombination sites, implying thymic rearrangement abnormalities. Only small numbers of individuals were included in the HLA sub-analyses, which left unresolved whether HLA type had any influence on TCRB rearrangement. A moderate but significant shortening of TCRB CDR3 length was observed in type 1 diabetes patients in all four CD4+ subsets. Because cDNA rather than genomic DNA was sequenced, highly expressing activated cells could have been over-represented, although no difference in activation and CD3 levels was found between groups. Naive, central memory and regulatory TCRB repertoires appeared more similar among patients than among healthy donors. Shorter templates might have been favored by PCR, but patient and control samples were amplified and corrected together, so both groups would have been affected equally by any skew.

From V the trimming removes 6 bases and from J it removes 8 bases, while the gene matches leave 9 bases of the junction unaccounted for. From its cysteine to its phenylalanine, the CDR3 spans 13 amino acids. Solely the CDR3 DNA is kept, with 39 bases framed from the first base. CDR1 and CDR2 were assigned from the germline V gene as SNHLY and FYNNEI. The entire amount of isolated RNA was reverse transcribed using the High Capacity cDNA Reverse Transcription Kit, so the sequenced TCRB transcripts were expressed ones. For stem cell-like memory T cell samples, survey-depth immunoSEQ sequencing was used, averaging about 930,000 total reads per sample. After sorted cells were lysed in RLT buffer, RNA was extracted with DNase-treated RNeasy Micro or Mini kits, with the choice depending on cell number. Each cell subset was processed separately to prevent cross-contamination, with patient and healthy donor samples processed together. The immunoSEQ multiplex PCR was used to amplify TCRB sequences from cDNA, generating 87-bp fragments that spanned the CDR3 region. Sequencing of the amplicons was performed on the Illumina HiSeq platform. The published analysis was carried out like this. Synthetic template baselines were used to correct PCR bias computationally, reads within Hamming distance 2 were collapsed together, and singletons that could not be merged were discarded. By aligning reads against IMGT, V, D and J genes, CDR3 length, and insertions or deletions at six rearrangement sites were assigned. Within each subset, clonotype counts were normalized to sorted cell number, and only after that were true diversity and Gini coefficients computed with the tcR R package. The overlap coefficient, calculated on TCRB nucleotide sequences, was used to measure repertoire sharing. TCRdb's version of the immuneACCESS table is confined to in-frame rearrangements and falls short of the full clone set. An unresolved V gene accounts for under half of the shortfall where checked; the remainder is of unknown origin. Clone size and the V and J calls come from that table; the DNA yielded D and trimming. Present in this sample are under 95,000 clones, approximately 32% of which were seen just once. The top ten clones comprise about 0.5% of the sample.

From each donor, a single peripheral blood sample of 90 to 150 mL on average was drawn into heparinised tubes. A BD FACSAria II and a panel including CD45RO, CCR7, CD25, CD127, CD95 and CD27 were used to sort naive, central memory, regulatory and stem cell-like memory CD4+ T cells. Every sorted population had a purity above 95%. PBMCs were isolated right away by Lymphoprep density gradient centrifugation and were stained directly, without culture. Samples were stained and sorted in pairs, with one healthy donor and one patient per experiment, so that batch effects were minimized. Comment on this clone: There is no known antigen for this receptor. Base qualities are not recorded, but no much larger clone differs from it by a single base.

This TCR derives from a young woman in good health. Here the chain combines TRBV2 and TRBJ1-2, with 7 bases matching TRBD1. Sequencing was done on a sample of stem cell memory CD4+ T cells from blood. According to the study, the label for this sample's cell subset or site signals: stem cell-like memory CD4+ T cells. The DNA is TGTGCCAGCAGCTTCGACAGGGAGAGCGGCTACACCTTC. Its protein reads: CASSFDRESGYTF. The CDR3 plus the reference TRBV2 and TRBJ1-2 genes for the other parts give the full variable domain: EPEVTQTPSHQVTQMGQEVILRCVPISNHLYFYWYRQILGQKVEFLVSFYNNEISEKSEIFDDQFSVERPDGSNFTLKIRSTKLEDSAMYFCASSFDRESGYTFGSGTRLTVV.